A few counts support the clone carrying this T cell receptor (beta chain). Its antigen is unidentified. The read ends 3 residues before the CDR3 terminus; that terminus is restored from the germline J gene. Trimming took 0 bases from V and 4 from J, leaving 7 bases between them. CDR1 MNHEY and CDR2 SVGEGT come from the germline V gene. CDR3 length: 15 amino acids. Patients and controls were mostly of Caucasian heritage. No CVID subject was ill or on immunomodulatory drugs when sampled. Each donor provided about 5 to 8.5 ml of heparinized whole blood. Data came from immunoSEQ multiplex PCR; TCRdb stores just in-frame clones and leaves some out. Listed for the sample are approximately 30,000 clones, none seen a single time. This entry is derived from a study of T cell clonality in common variable immunodeficiency. Broader study findings: Fewer deletions and N-nucleotide insertions were reportedly seen in common variable immunodeficiency TCR beta sequences. CVID subjects had higher TCRbeta clonality than healthy controls, most marked in about a third.

The sequence was obtained from a human donor with common variable immunodeficiency. The sample comprised peripheral blood mononuclear cells. V and J are TRBV6-2 or TRBV6-3 and TRBJ1-6; D possibly corresponds to TRBD1 (5 bases). The CDR3 loop reads CASSYSAGYNSPLHF. The CDR3 bases that were read are TGTGCCAGCAGTTACTCCGCAGGGTATAATTCACCC.